One sample yielded the 29 T cell receptor beta chains listed below, sequenced in a study of technical replicates of blood from a few donors. Clones were sequenced by immunoSEQ multiplex PCR, and TCRdb holds only the in-frame ones, with some missing. The sample records about 81,000 clones, around 95% being singletons. The material sequenced was T cells isolated from PBMCs. The receptor source for this set is a human donor in good health.

This chain uses TRBV30 with TRBJ1-1, with D possibly matching TRBD1 (6 bases). The V end lost 7 bases, the J end lost 5 bases, and 23 bases lay between the germline ends. Germline lookup yields CDR1 GTSNPN and CDR2 SVGIG (reference sequence). This CDR3 has 15 amino acids. CDR3 in DNA: TGTGCCTCCGCCAATTACAGGGCCGCCGGGACTGAAGCTTTCTTT. Its protein is CASANYRAAGTEAFF.

The CDR3 reads CASSDNPGLDRVPNQPQHF. The DNA of the CDR3 is TGTGCCAGCAGTGATAATCCAGGGCTGGACAGGGTCCCCAATCAGCCCCAGCATTTT. The V call is TRBV2, the J call TRBJ1-5, with 8 bases matching TRBD1. Unmatched junction bases numbered 16, after V lost 3 bases and J lost 3 bases. The length of the CDR3 is 19 residues. Germline lookup yields CDR1 SNHLY and CDR2 FYNNEI.

This sequence joins TRBV6-5 and TRBJ2-2; tentative D call: TRBD2 (5 bases). V lost 8 bases to trimming and J lost 0 bases, with 10 bases between them. Germline V CDR1 and CDR2: MNHEY, SVGAGI. This CDR3 has 14 residues. The CDR3 nucleotides read TGTGCCAGCCTCCGGACTGCGAACACCGGGGAGCTGTTTTTT. Amino acids: CASLRTANTGELFF.

The chain has TRBV29-1 and TRBJ2-1; 11 nucleotides match TRBD2. CDR3 length: 17 residues. Germline V gene data show CDR1 as SQVTM and CDR2 as ANQGSEA. Losses at the gene ends were 4 bases for V and 0 bases for J; bases not matched to a gene: 8. CDR3 coding DNA: TGCAGCGTTGGTCGACTAGCGGGGCCCCACTCCTACAATGAGCAGTTCTTC. As protein: CSVGRLAGPHSYNEQFF.

The chain recombines TRBV10-3 with TRBJ2-7; 7 bases agree with TRBD1. After removal of 4 bases from V and 0 bases from J, the junction contained 6 bases not matched to a gene. This CDR3 spans 15 amino acids. In germline, CDR1 is ENHRY, CDR2 SYGVKD. The DNA of the CDR3 is TGTGCCATCAGTGGGCAGGGGGTAAGCTCCTACGAGCAGTACTTC. Translating gives CAISGQGVSSYEQYF.

V usage is TRBV11-1 and J usage is TRBJ1-5, with 7 bases aligning to TRBD1. The CDR3 spans 13 residues. In germline, CDR1 is SGHAT, CDR2 FQDESV (reference sequence). The ends lost 5 bases at V and 7 bases at J; junction bases unmatched: 5. CDR3 loop: CASSPTGIQPQHF. In nucleotides, the CDR3 is TGTGCCAGCAGCCCGACAGGGATACAGCCCCAGCATTTT. The entire variable domain, with the rest obtained from reference TRBV11-1 and TRBJ1-5, is as follows: EAEVAQSPRYKITEKSQAVAFWCDPISGHATLYWYRQILGQGPELLVQFQDESVVDDSQLPKDRFSAERLKGVDSTLKIQPAELGDSAMYLCASSPTGIQPQHFGDGTRLSIL.

The genes are TRBV29-1 and TRBJ2-7, with D maybe TRBD1 (6 bases). Trimming took off 5 bases at V and 2 bases at J, with 13 bases between the two ends. Germline loops: CDR1 SQVTM, CDR2 ANQGSEA. The CDR3 sequence is 13 residues long. As DNA, the CDR3 is TGCAGCGTTAATGGACAGAGCGCCTACGAGCAGTACTTC. Its translation is CSVNGQSAYEQYF.

The V call is TRBV12-5, the J call TRBJ2-3; D may be TRBD1 (6 bases). This CDR3 region has 15 residues. The germline V and J ends were trimmed by 6 bases and 0 bases, with 13 bases remaining between them. CDR1 and CDR2 (germline): LGHNT, FRNRAP. CDR3 in amino acids: CASGETGVSTDTQYF. The CDR3, as DNA: TGTGCTAGTGGAGAGACAGGAGTAAGCACAGATACGCAGTATTTT.

This chain links TRBV5-6 with TRBJ2-3; D is undetermined. The CDR3 has 13 residues. Germline loops: CDR1 SGHDT, CDR2 YYEEEE. V was trimmed by 5 bases and J by 4 bases, leaving 11 bases between them. The DNA for the CDR3 is TGTGCCAGCAGGCCTCTGACTTCAGATACGCAGTATTTT. Its protein product is CASRPLTSDTQYF.

The V gene is TRBV19, the J gene TRBJ1-5, with D possibly TRBD1 on 6 matching bases. This CDR3 is 14 amino acids long. The V end was cut by 4 bases, the J end by 5 bases, with 12 bases between. CDR1 LNHDA and CDR2 SQIVND come from the germline V gene (reference sequence). CDR3 loop: CASSTRDKHQPQHF. CDR3 DNA sequence: TGTGCCAGTAGTACCCGGGACAAACATCAGCCCCAGCATTTT.

This chain joins TRBV2 and TRBJ2-7, with no clear D. This CDR3 is 12 amino acids long. The V end was cut by 6 bases, the J end by 0 bases, with 6 bases between. The germline V gene has CDR1 SNHLY and CDR2 FYNNEI. CDR3 sequence reads: CASRLTSYEQYF. The CDR3 region has the DNA TGTGCCAGCAGACTTACCTCCTACGAGCAGTACTTC. Supplemented by reference TRBV2 and TRBJ2-7, the full variable domain reads EPEVTQTPSHQVTQMGQEVILRCVPISNHLYFYWYRQILGQKVEFLVSFYNNEISEKSEIFDDQFSVERPDGSNFTLKIRSTKLEDSAMYFCASRLTSYEQYFGPGTRLTVT.

The V and J genes are TRBV7-6 and TRBJ2-2, with TRBD1 as a possible D gene (6 bases). CDR3 length equals 15 residues. Germline V gives CDR1 SGHVS, CDR2 FNYEAQ. Between the trimmed V and J ends, which lost 5 bases and 5 bases, there was a span of 15 bases. CDR3 region: CASSPRKGVTGELFF. Here the CDR3 DNA reads TGTGCCAGCAGCCCCCGTAAGGGGGTAACCGGGGAGCTGTTTTTT.

The rearrangement joins TRBV27 to TRBJ2-7, with TRBD2 identical over 7 bases. CDR1 and CDR2 from the germline V gene are MNHEY and SMNVEV (reference sequence). J was trimmed by 5 bases and V by 6 bases; bases with no gene match: 19. There are 17 residues in the CDR3. CDR3 residues: CASSQSLFKGLIHEQYF. CDR3 coding DNA: TGTGCCAGCAGCCAGAGTCTTTTTAAGGGACTAATTCACGAGCAGTACTTC.

The rearrangement uses TRBV19 and TRBJ2-5; D is unresolved. The closer fit of TRBJ2-7 to the DNA end suggests the J call may be wrong. CDR1 is LNHDA, CDR2 SQIVND, per germline (reference sequence). The CDR3 spans 13 residues. The CDR3 protein is CASSIQANYEQYF. Written as DNA, the CDR3 is TGTGCCAGTAGTATACAGGCAAATTACGAGCAGTACTTC.

This sequence joins TRBV28 and TRBJ2-7; D is unclear. The germline V and J ends were trimmed by 2 bases and 3 bases, with 8 bases remaining between them. CDR1 MDHEN and CDR2 SYDVKM come from the germline V gene. This CDR3 is 13 amino acids long. The CDR3 region is CASSLGGIYEQYF. As DNA, the CDR3 is TGTGCCAGCAGTTTAGGCGGCATCTACGAGCAGTACTTC.

J is TRBJ2-7 and V is TRBV6-6, with D unclear. Trimming pared 2 bases from V and 3 bases from J, leaving 5 bases between. The germline gives CDR1 MNHNY, CDR2 SVGAGI (reference sequence). The CDR3 sequence is 12 residues long. This CDR3 reads CASSYSYYEQYF. As DNA, the CDR3 is TGTGCCAGCAGTTACAGCTACTACGAGCAGTACTTC.

This chain connects TRBV5-8 to TRBJ2-1; 11 bases agree with TRBD2. The V gene end was trimmed by 4 bases and the J gene end by 8 bases; junction bases not matched to a gene: 8. CDR3 length: 15 amino acids. Germline lookup yields CDR1 SGHTS and CDR2 YDEGEE. The CDR3: CASSPLAGVFYEQFF. The CDR3 coding sequence is TGTGCCAGCAGCCCACTAGCGGGAGTTTTCTATGAGCAGTTCTTC.

The J gene is TRBJ1-4, the V gene TRBV25-1, with 7 bases fitting TRBD1. Trimming took 7 bases from V and 8 from J; bases not matched to a gene: 7. Germline V lookup: CDR1 MGHDK, CDR2 SYGVNS. This CDR3 contains 13 residues. The CDR3 sequence is CASTSGGGEKLFF. The CDR3, as DNA: TGTGCCAGCACCTCAGGGGGTGGGGAAAAACTGTTTTTT.

This sequence joins TRBV25-1 and TRBJ1-4; 8 bases map to TRBD1. Per the germline V gene, CDR1 is MGHDK and CDR2 is SYGVNS. This CDR3 is built from 13 residues. V lost 3 bases, J lost 7 bases, and 1 base stayed unmatched. Here the CDR3 reads CASSDRGPEKLFF. Here the CDR3 DNA reads TGTGCCAGCAGTGACAGGGGGCCTGAAAAACTGTTTTTT.

This chain links TRBV18 with TRBJ1-2; D might be TRBD1 (6 bases). CDR1 is KGHSH, CDR2 LQKENI, per germline. Trimming stripped 5 bases from V and 7 bases from J, with 11 bases between. CDR3 length: 12 residues. The CDR3 nucleotides read TGTGCCAGCTCAACAGGGAACGGTGGCTACACCTTC. Protein: CASSTGNGGYTF. Full variable domain (remainder filled in from reference TRBV18 and TRBJ1-2): NAGVMQNPRHLVRRRGQEARLRCSPMKGHSHVYWYRQLPEEGLKFMVYLQKENIIDESGMPKERFSAEFPKEGPSILRIQQVVRGDSAAYFCASSTGNGGYTFGSGTRLTVV.

This clone was detected once. The chain joins TRBV6-5 to TRBJ2-3, with 7 nucleotides matching TRBD1. This CDR3 spans 13 amino acids. Per the germline V gene, CDR1 is MNHEY and CDR2 is SVGAGI. Trimming took 6 bases from V and 5 from J; bases not matched to a gene: 5. This CDR3 is CASREQGLDTQYF. DNA for the CDR3: TGTGCCAGCAGGGAACAGGGGTTAGATACGCAGTATTTT.

The chain links TRBV6-6 to TRBJ2-1; perhaps TRBD2 as D (5 bases). Germline assignment: CDR1 MNHNY and CDR2 SVGAGI (reference sequence). V lost 6 bases and J 8 bases, leaving 8 bases between the germline ends. The CDR3 totals 11 residues. The CDR3 is CASSRGDEQFF. The DNA of the CDR3 is TGTGCCAGCAGCCGGGGAGATGAGCAGTTCTTC.

V gene TRBV7-9 combines with J gene TRBJ1-4, with a possible D match to TRBD1 (5 bases). This CDR3 has 14 amino acids. V lost 5 bases and J 8 bases, leaving 15 bases between the germline ends. Looked up from germline, CDR1 is SEHNR and CDR2 is FQNEAQ (reference sequence). The CDR3 coding sequence is TGTGCCAGCAGCCTGGACACCCTCAGGGAAAAACTGTTTTTT. This encodes CASSLDTLREKLFF.

The chain links TRBV18 to TRBJ1-4; D is perhaps TRBD1 (6 bases). The CDR3 spans 15 residues. Between the trimmed V and J ends, which lost 0 bases and 8 bases, there was a span of 13 bases. Germline-derived CDR1 and CDR2 are KGHSH and LQKENI. The CDR3 region has the DNA TGTGCCAGCTCACCACCGGACAGCATGGGGGAAAAACTGTTTTTT. The encoded protein is CASSPPDSMGEKLFF.

The chain employs TRBV5-5 and TRBJ1-3; D possibly corresponds to TRBD1 (5 bases). V gave up 1 base and J gave up 1 base, with 9 bases separating them. Germline loops: CDR1 SGHKS, CDR2 YYEKEE (reference sequence). The CDR3 runs 15 residues. Here the CDR3 DNA reads TGTGCCAGCAGCTTGAAAAGGGGATCTGGAAACACCATATATTTT. Amino acid sequence: CASSLKRGSGNTIYF.

The rearrangement uses TRBV6-1 and TRBJ1-1; D gene uncertain. Per germline, CDR1 MNHNS and CDR2 SASEGT. Trimming shortened V by 2 bases and J by 0 bases, and 10 bases separated the two germline ends. The CDR3 consists of 15 residues. The CDR3 loop reads CASSEYGHMNTEAFF. CDR3 coding DNA: TGTGCCAGCAGTGAATATGGGCACATGAACACTGAAGCTTTCTTT.

As regards this clone: The same CDR3 also results from other DNA sequences found in this sample. The chain combines TRBV28 with TRBJ1-2, with D possibly TRBD1 on 5 matching bases. Germline CDR1 is MDHEN and CDR2 is SYDVKM. The length of the CDR3 is 12 residues. With 3 bases removed from V and 5 bases from J, the gap between germline ends came to 7 bases. This CDR3 is CASSLGGYGYTF. The CDR3 nucleotides are TGTGCCAGCAGTTTGGGGGGATATGGCTACACCTTC.

This clone has just one count. This rearrangement joins TRBV6-1 to TRBJ1-4; D call uncertain. The length of the CDR3 is 14 residues. Trimming removed 1 base from V and 6 bases from J, with 9 bases in between. Per the germline V gene, CDR1 is MNHNS and CDR2 is SASEGT. This CDR3 reads CASSEGAGYEKLFF. CDR3 coding DNA: TGTGCCAGCAGTGAAGGGGCGGGGTATGAAAAACTGTTTTTT.

The CDR3 DNA is TGTGCCTCTTCGACAGGGGGAACCGGGGAGCTGTTTTTT. It encodes CASSTGGTGELFF. The chain is built from TRBV10-3 and TRBJ2-2; 9 nucleotides line up with TRBD1. The CDR3 has 13 amino acids. Germline V gives CDR1 ENHRY, CDR2 SYGVKD. J gave up 5 bases and V 11 bases, and 6 bases lay outside the gene matches.